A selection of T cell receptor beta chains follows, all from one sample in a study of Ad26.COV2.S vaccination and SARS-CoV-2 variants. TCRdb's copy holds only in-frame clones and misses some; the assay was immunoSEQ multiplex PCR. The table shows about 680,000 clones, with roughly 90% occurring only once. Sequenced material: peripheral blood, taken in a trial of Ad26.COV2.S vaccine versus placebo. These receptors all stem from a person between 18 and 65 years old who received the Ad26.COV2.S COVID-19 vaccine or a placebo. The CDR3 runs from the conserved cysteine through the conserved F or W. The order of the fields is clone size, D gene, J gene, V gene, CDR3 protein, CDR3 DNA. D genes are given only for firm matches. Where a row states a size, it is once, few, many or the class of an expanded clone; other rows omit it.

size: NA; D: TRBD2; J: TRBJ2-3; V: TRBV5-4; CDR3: CATRGGRSDTQYF; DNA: TGTGCCACCCGGGGCGGGAGGTCAGATACGCAGTATTTT
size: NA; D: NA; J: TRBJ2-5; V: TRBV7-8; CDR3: CASSYLGQLQETQYF; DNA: TGTGCCAGCAGCTATCTTGGACAGTTACAAGAGACCCAGTACTTC
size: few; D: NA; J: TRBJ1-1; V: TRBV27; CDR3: CASSLRQNTEAFF; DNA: TGTGCCAGCAGTTTACGACAGAACACTGAAGCTTTCTTT
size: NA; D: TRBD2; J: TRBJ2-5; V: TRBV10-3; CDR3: CAPRGSSGSPQETQYF; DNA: TGTGCCCCACGGGGGTCGAGCGGGAGTCCCCAAGAGACCCAGTACTTC
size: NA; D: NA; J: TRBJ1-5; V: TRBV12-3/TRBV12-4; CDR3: CASSFGSEPQHF; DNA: TGTGCCAGCAGTTTCGGTAGCGAGCCCCAGCATTTT
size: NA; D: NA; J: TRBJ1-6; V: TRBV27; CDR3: CASSASNGNSPLHF; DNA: TGTGCCAGCAGCGCCTCAAACGGGAATTCACCCCTCCACTTT
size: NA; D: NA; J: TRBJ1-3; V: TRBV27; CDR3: CASSSLAVGNTIYF; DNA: TGTGCCAGCAGTTCCCTAGCAGTTGGAAACACCATATATTTT
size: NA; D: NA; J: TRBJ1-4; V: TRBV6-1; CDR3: CASSESGGSNEKLFF; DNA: TGTGCCAGCAGTGAATCGGGGGGGAGTAATGAAAAACTGTTTTTT
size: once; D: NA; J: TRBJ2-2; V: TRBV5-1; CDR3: CASSLDGSFWYTGELFF; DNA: TGCGCCAGCAGCTTAGACGGATCATTTTGGTACACCGGGGAGCTGTTTTTT
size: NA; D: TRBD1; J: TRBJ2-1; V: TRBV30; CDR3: CAWSPDRLVNEQFF; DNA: TGTGCCTGGAGTCCGGACAGGCTCGTCAATGAGCAGTTCTTC
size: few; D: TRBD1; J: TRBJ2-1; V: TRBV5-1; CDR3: CASSDQRDRGINEQFF; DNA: TGCGCCAGCAGCGACCAAAGGGACAGGGGGATAAATGAGCAGTTCTTC
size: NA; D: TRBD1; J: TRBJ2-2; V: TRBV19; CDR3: CASSIGQGRAGELFF; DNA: TGTGCCAGTAGTATAGGACAGGGTCGGGCCGGGGAGCTGTTTTTT
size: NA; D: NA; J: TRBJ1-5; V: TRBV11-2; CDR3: CASSLDSGRRQPQHF; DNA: TGTGCCAGCAGCTTAGATTCGGGAAGGAGACAGCCCCAGCATTTT
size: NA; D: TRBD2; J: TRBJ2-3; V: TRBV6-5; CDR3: CASSYLGLASADTQYF; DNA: TGTGCCAGCAGTTACCTTGGACTAGCGTCGGCAGATACGCAGTATTTT